This T cell receptor beta chain was sequenced for a study of T cell clones after liver transplantation. Here immunoSEQ multiplex PCR was the method, and the copy in TCRdb shows in-frame clones only, minus some. Altogether approximately 6,200 clones are present, approximately 80% being singletons, with the ten largest covering more than 10%. This CDR3 comprises 15 residues. Germline values: CDR1 MGHRA, CDR2 YSYEKL. Trimming removed 0 bases from V and 2 bases from J, with 8 bases in between. Here the sequenced sample was CD8+ T cells from blood, taken 45 to 46 months after liver transplant. This clonotype was obtained from a human patient who received a liver transplant. The graft donor may account for some of the T cells. This sequence joins TRBV4-1 and TRBJ2-4; D is perhaps TRBD2 (5 bases). The CDR3 loop is CASSQDPGTKNIQYF. CDR3 sequence (DNA): TGCGCCAGCAGCCAAGATCCGGGAACCAAAAACATTCAGTACTTC.